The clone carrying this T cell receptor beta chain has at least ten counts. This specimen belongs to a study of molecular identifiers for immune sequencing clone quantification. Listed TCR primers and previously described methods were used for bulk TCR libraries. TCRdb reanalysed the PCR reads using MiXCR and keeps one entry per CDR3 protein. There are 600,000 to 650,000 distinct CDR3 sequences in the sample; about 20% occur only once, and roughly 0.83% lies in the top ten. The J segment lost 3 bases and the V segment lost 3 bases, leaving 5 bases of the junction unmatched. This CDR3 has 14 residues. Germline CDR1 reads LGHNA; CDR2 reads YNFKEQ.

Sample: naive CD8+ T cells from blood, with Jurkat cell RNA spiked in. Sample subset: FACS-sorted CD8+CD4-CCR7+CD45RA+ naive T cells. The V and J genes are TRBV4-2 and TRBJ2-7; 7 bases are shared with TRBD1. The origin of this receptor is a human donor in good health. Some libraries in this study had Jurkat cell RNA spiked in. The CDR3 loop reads CASSQGRQGYEQYF. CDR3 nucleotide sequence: TGTGCCAGCAGCCAGGGACGACAGGGCTACGAGCAGTACTTC.